The 15 T cell receptor beta chains listed next were all sequenced from one sample in a study of T cells in Graves' hyperthyroidism and ophthalmopathy. Using RNA transcripts as the source, TCR beta CDR3 regions were amplified. TCR CDR3 regions were first amplified by RT-PCR with HTBI primers. TCRdb reprocessed the multiplex PCR reads via MiXCR and lists one record per CDR3 protein. Among about 400,000 distinct CDR3 sequences listed, about 15% were seen once. Material for sequencing was blood. Receptors originate from a woman aged 30 to 39 with Graves' hyperthyroidism.

At least ten counts were recorded for this clonotype. The chain uses TRBV2 and TRBJ2-3, with 7 bases identical to TRBD1. Germline V lookup: CDR1 SNHLY, CDR2 FYNNEI. This CDR3 has 15 residues. The V segment lost 4 bases and the J segment 5 bases; nucleotides outside the gene matches: 9. The chain's CDR3 is CASSVEGGNIDTQYF. In nucleotides, the CDR3 is TGTGCCAGCAGTGTCGAAGGGGGCAATATAGATACGCAGTATTTT.

This clonotype was picked up many times. The J gene is TRBJ2-7, the V gene TRBV20-1, with D tentatively TRBD2 (5 bases). There are 14 residues in the CDR3. Trimming removed 0 bases from V and 5 bases from J, with 14 bases in between. Germline CDR1 and CDR2: DFQATT and SNEGSKA (reference sequence). CDR3: CSARDFKDSHEQYF. CDR3 coding DNA: TGCAGTGCTAGAGATTTCAAGGACTCACACGAGCAGTACTTC.

This clonotype was counted many times. The gene calls are TRBV20-1 and TRBJ2-3; 9 bases align to TRBD2. The CDR3 runs to 16 residues. Trimming cost V 5 bases and J 0 bases; bases outside gene matches: 9. Germline V CDR1 and CDR2: DFQATT, SNEGSKA (reference sequence). CDR3 in amino acids: CSALRSAGGSTDTQYF. CDR3 bases: TGCAGTGCTCTGCGGTCAGCGGGGGGTAGCACAGATACGCAGTATTTT.

The sample holds many counts of this clonotype. This chain links TRBV28 with TRBJ2-3; the D is unclear. V gave up 6 bases and J gave up 0 bases, with 13 bases separating them. Germline CDR1 and CDR2: MDHEN and SYDVKM. CDR3 length: 15 amino acids. CDR3 amino acids: CASSLRRFSTDTQYF. Here the CDR3 DNA reads TGTGCCAGCAGCCTAAGGCGGTTTAGCACAGATACGCAGTATTTT. Using reference TRBV28 and TRBJ2-3 for the parts outside the CDR3, the full variable domain is DVKVTQSSRYLVKRTGEKVFLECVQDMDHENMFWYRQDPGLGLRLIYFSYDVKMKEKGDIPEGYSVSREKKERFSLILESASTNQTSMYLCASSLRRFSTDTQYFGPGTRLTVL.

V usage is TRBV27 and J usage is TRBJ2-7; D is unclear. Trimming cost V 7 bases and J 2 bases, with 15 bases left between them. The CDR3 spans 14 residues. CDR1 and CDR2 (germline): MNHEY, SMNVEV (reference sequence). DNA of the CDR3: TGTGCCAGCAACCCTCTCAATGGTCCCTACGAGCAGTACTTC. Translating gives CASNPLNGPYEQYF.

In its sample, this clonotype was seen many times. The chain links TRBV7-8 to TRBJ2-7; TRBD1 agrees at 10 bases. The CDR3 totals 15 residues. The germline gives CDR1 SGHVS, CDR2 FQNEAQ. After removal of 5 bases from V and 5 bases from J, the junction contained 9 bases not matched to a gene. CDR3 amino acids: CASSPRQGAPDEQYF. Written as DNA, the CDR3 is TGTGCCAGCAGCCCAAGACAGGGGGCCCCGGACGAGCAGTACTTC.

The V gene is TRBV19, the J gene TRBJ1-2, with D uncertain. CDR3 length equals 14 residues. Per the germline V gene, CDR1 is LNHDA and CDR2 is SQIVND (reference sequence). Between the trimmed V and J ends, which lost 6 bases and 8 bases, there was a span of 19 bases. CDR3 loop: CASSAPGQAYGYTF. The CDR3 DNA reads TGTGCCAGTAGCGCCCCTGGGCAGGCGTACGGCTACACCTTC.

The rearrangement joins TRBV20-1 to TRBJ2-7; 15 nucleotides align to TRBD2. The CDR3 length is 17 residues. The germline V gene encodes CDR1 DFQATT and CDR2 SNEGSKA (reference sequence). After removal of 1 base from V and 4 bases from J, the junction contained 8 bases not matched to a gene. The CDR3 loop reads CSARGTSGRAAHYEQYF. In nucleotides, the CDR3 is TGCAGTGCTAGAGGGACTAGCGGGAGGGCTGCGCATTACGAGCAGTACTTC.

This chain joins TRBV29-1 and TRBJ1-5, with D possibly matching TRBD1 (6 bases). The V gene's germline CDR1 is SQVTM and CDR2 ANQGSEA. V gave up 6 bases and J gave up 7 bases, with 16 bases separating them. The CDR3 runs to 13 residues. The CDR3 DNA follows: TGCAGCGTAGCGGGACACCTGGGACAGCCCCAGCATTTT. Translated, it gives CSVAGHLGQPQHF.

At least ten counts were recorded for this clonotype. The V gene is TRBV20-1, the J gene TRBJ2-7; TRBD2 matches 8 bases. The V segment lost 3 bases and the J segment 0 bases; nucleotides outside the gene matches: 16. Per germline, CDR1 DFQATT and CDR2 SNEGSKA (reference sequence). The CDR3 loop spans 18 amino acids. CDR3 amino acids: CSARGGREALQVSYEQYF. As DNA, the CDR3 is TGCAGTGCTAGGGGGGGGCGGGAGGCCCTACAAGTCTCCTACGAGCAGTACTTC.

This clonotype was recorded a few times. The chain links TRBV10-3 to TRBJ2-2, with TRBD1 matching 10 bases. The CDR3 is 21 amino acids. Germline values: CDR1 ENHRY, CDR2 SYGVKD. Unmatched junction bases numbered 15, after V lost 1 base and J lost 1 base. CDR3 nucleotides: TGTGCCATCAGTGAGTGGGACAGGGGCTTCGAACGATCCCTGAACACCGGGGAGCTGTTTTTT. It specifies CAISEWDRGFERSLNTGELFF.

This clonotype was detected only a few times. This chain links TRBV20-1 with TRBJ2-1, with 15 bases that match TRBD2. Germline assignment: CDR1 DFQATT and CDR2 SNEGSKA (reference sequence). J gave up 7 bases and V 6 bases, and 4 bases lay outside the gene matches. This CDR3 spans 14 amino acids. CDR3 sequence: CSASGTSGRNEQFF. CDR3 bases: TGCAGTGCCTCCGGGACTAGCGGGAGGAATGAGCAGTTCTTC.

This clonotype was recorded at least ten times. V usage is TRBV7-2 and J usage is TRBJ2-1; D is unclear. Germline V gene data show CDR1 as SGHTA and CDR2 as FQGNSA. Trimming left V 2 bases short and J 9 bases short, with 5 bases between. The CDR3 consists of 11 residues. The CDR3 coding sequence is TGTGCCAGCAGCTTATCACGTGAGCAGTTCTTC. Translating gives CASSLSREQFF.

This clonotype came up a few times. At one of its ends the junction is not consistent with the germline gene, which may arise from a read error. The chain is built from TRBV6-5 and TRBJ2-3, with D perhaps given as TRBD1 or TRBD2 (6 bases each). The CDR3 covers 19 residues. Germline loops: CDR1 MNHEY, CDR2 SVGAGI. CDR3 amino acids: CASSYSWGGADSRTDTQYF. CDR3 nucleotides: TGTGCCAGCAGTTACTCGTGGGGCGGGGCGGACAGCCGCACAGATACACAGTATTTT.

Concerning this clonotype: A junction end diverges from the germline sequence, so it may reflect a read error. The chain links TRBV2 to TRBJ1-5, with D unclear. This CDR3 has 15 residues. Germline V lookup: CDR1 SNHLY, CDR2 FYNNEI. The CDR3 DNA follows: TGTGCCAGCGGTGAAGGCCCTTTCGGCAATCAGCCCCAGCATTTT. It yields the protein CASGEGPFGNQPQHF. Combining the CDR3 with reference TRBV2 and TRBJ1-5 gives the whole variable domain EPEVTQTPSHQVTQMGQEVILRCVPISNHLYFYWYRQILGQKVEFLVSFYNNEISEKSEIFDDQFSVERPDGSNFTLKIRSTKLEDSAMYFCASGEGPFGNQPQHFGDGTRLSIL.